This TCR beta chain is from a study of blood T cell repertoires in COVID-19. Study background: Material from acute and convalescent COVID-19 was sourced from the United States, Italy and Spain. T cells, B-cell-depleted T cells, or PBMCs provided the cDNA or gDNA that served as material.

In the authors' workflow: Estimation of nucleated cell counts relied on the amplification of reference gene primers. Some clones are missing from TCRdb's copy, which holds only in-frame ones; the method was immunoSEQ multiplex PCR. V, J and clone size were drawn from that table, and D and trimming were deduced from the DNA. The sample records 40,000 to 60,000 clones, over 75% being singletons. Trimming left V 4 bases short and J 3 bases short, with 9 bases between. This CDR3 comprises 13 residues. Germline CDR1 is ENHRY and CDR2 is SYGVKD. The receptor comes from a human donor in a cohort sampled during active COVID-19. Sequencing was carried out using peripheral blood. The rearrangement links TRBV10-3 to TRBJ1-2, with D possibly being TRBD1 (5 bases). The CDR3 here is CAISAREDYGYTF. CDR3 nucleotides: TGTGCCATCAGTGCCAGGGAGGACTATGGCTACACCTTC.